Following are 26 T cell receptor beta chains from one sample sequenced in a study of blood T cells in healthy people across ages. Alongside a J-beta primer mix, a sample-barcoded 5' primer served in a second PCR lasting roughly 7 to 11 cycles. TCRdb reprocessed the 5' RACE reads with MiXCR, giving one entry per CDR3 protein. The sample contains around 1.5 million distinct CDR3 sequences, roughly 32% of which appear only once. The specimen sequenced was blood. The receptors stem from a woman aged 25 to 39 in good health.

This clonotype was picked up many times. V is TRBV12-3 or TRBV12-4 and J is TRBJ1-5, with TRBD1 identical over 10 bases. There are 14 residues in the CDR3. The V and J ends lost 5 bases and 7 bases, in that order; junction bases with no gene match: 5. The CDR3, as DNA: TGTGCCAGCAGTGGGACAGGGGAACCGCAGCCCCAGCATTTT. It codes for CASSGTGEPQPQHF.

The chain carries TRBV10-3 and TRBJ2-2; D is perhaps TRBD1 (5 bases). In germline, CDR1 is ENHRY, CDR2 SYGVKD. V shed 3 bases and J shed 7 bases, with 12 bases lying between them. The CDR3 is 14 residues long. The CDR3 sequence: CAISESGINGELFF. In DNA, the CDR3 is TGTGCCATCAGTGAATCAGGGATCAACGGGGAGCTGTTTTTT.

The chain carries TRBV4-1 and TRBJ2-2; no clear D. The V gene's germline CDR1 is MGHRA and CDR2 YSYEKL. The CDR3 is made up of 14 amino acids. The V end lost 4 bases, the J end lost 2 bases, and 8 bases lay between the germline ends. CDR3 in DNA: TGCGCCAGCAGCCCAACATATAACACCGGGGAGCTGTTTTTT. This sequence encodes CASSPTYNTGELFF.

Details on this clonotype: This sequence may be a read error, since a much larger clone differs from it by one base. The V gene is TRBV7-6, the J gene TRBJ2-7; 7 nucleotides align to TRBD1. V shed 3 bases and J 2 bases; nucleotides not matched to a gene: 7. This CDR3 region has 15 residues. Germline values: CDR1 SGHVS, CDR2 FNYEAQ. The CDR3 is CASSFETGSTYEQYF. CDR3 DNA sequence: TGTGCCAGCAGCTTTGAGACAGGGTCCACCTACGAGCAGTACTTC. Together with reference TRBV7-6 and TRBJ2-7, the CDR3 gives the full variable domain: GAGVSQSPRYKVTKRGQDVALRCDPISGHVSLYWYRQALGQGPEFLTYFNYEAQQDKSGLPNDRFSAERPEGSISTLTIQRTEQRDSAMYRCASSFETGSTYEQYFGPGTRLTVT.

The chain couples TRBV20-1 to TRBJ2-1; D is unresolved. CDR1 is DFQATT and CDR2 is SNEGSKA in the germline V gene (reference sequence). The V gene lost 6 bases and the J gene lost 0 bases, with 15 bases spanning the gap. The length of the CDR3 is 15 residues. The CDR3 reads CSAASARSSYNEQFF. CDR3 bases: TGCAGTGCCGCATCGGCGCGGAGCTCCTACAATGAGCAGTTCTTC.

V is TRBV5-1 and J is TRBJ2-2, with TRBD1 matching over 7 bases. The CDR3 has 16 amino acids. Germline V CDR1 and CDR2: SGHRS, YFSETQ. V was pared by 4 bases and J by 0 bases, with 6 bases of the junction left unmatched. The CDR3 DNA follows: TGCGCCAGCAGCCCGGGACAGCCAGCGAACACCGGGGAGCTGTTTTTT. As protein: CASSPGQPANTGELFF.

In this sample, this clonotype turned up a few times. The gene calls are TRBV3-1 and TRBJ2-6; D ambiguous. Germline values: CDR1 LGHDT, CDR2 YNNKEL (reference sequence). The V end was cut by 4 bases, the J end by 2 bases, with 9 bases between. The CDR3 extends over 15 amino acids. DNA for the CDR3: TGTGCCAGCAGCCCGGTATACGCTGGGGCCAACGTCCTGACTTTC. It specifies CASSPVYAGANVLTF.

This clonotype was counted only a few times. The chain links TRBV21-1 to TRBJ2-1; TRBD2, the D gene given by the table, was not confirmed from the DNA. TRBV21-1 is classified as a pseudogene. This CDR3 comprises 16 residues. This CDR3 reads CASSRGEGRGVNEQFF. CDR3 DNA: TGTGCCAGCAGCAGGGGGGAGGGGAGAGGAGTAAATGAGCAGTTCTTC.

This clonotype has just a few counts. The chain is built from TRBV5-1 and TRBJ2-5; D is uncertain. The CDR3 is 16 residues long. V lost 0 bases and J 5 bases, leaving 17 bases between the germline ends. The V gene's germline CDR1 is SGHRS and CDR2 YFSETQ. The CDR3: CASSLAQSLMGETQYF. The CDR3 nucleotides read TGCGCCAGCAGCTTGGCTCAGAGCCTTATGGGGGAGACCCAGTACTTC.

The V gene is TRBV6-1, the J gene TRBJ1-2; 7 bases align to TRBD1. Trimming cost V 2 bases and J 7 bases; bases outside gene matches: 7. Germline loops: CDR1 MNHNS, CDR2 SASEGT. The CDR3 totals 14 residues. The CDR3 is CASSENDRAIGYTF. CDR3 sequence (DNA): TGTGCCAGCAGTGAAAATGACAGGGCAATTGGCTACACCTTC.

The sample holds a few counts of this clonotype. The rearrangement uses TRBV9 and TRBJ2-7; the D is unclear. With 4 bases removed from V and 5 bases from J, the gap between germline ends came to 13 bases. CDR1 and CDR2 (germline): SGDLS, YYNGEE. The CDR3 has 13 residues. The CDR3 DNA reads TGTGCCAGCAGCCCCCGCAGGTCCGACGAGCAGTACTTC. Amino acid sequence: CASSPRRSDEQYF.

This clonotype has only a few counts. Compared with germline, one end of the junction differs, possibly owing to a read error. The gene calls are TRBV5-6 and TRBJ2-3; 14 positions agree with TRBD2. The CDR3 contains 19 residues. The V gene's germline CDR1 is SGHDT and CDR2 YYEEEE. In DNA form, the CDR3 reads TGTGCCAGCAGCTTGTTCTCTGGACTAGCGGGGGGCAGCAGAGATACGCAGTATTTT. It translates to CASSLFSGLAGGSRDTQYF.

CDR3 sequence reads: CASSYSDDRGGYTF. For the CDR3, the DNA is TGTGCCAGCAGTTACTCGGACGACCGTGGGGGCTACACCTTC. The chain combines TRBV6-5 with TRBJ1-2; D uncertain. Germline lookup yields CDR1 MNHEY and CDR2 SVGAGI. Trimming took off 0 bases at V and 8 bases at J, with 13 bases between the two ends. CDR3 size: 14 residues.

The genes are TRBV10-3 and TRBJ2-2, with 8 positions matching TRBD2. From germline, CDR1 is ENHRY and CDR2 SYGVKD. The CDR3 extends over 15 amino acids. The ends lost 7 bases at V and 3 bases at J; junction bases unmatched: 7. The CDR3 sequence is CAIKRLLADTGELFF. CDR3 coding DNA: TGTGCCATCAAGCGGTTACTAGCGGACACCGGGGAGCTGTTTTTT.

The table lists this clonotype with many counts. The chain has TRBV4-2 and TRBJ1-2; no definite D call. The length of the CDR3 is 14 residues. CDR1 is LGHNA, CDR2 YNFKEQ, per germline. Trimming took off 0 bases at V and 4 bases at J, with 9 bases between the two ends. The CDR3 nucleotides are TGTGCCAGCAGCCAAGACGGGTTAGGCTATGGCTACACCTTC. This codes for CASSQDGLGYGYTF.

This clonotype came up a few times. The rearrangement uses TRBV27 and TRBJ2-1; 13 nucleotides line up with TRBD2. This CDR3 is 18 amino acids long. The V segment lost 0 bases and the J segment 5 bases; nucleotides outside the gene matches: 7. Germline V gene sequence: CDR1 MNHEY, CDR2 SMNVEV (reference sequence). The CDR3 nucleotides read TGTGCCAGCAGTTTATCTCCTCGACTAGCGGGAGGCCACAATGAGCAGTTCTTC. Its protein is CASSLSPRLAGGHNEQFF.

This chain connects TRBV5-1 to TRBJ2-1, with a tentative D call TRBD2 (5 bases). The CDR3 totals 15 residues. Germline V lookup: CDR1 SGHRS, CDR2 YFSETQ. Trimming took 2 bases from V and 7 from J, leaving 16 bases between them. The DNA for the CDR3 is TGCGCCAGCAGCTTCCGGACTGGCGCCATGAATGAGCAGTTCTTC. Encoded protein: CASSFRTGAMNEQFF.

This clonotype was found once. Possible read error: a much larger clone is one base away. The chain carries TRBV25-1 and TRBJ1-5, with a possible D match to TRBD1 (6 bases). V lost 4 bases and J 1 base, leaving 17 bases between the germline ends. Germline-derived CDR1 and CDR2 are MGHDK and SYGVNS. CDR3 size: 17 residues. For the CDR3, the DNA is TGTGCCAGCAGTGGAGGGAATAACAGGGTGAGCAATCAGCCCCAGCATTTT. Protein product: CASSGGNNRVSNQPQHF.

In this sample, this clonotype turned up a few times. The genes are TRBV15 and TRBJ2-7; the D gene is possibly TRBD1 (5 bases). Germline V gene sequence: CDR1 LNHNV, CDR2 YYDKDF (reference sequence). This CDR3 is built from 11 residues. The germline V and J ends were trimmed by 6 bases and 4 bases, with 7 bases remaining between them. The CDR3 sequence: CATRDTYEQYF. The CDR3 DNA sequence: TGTGCCACCAGGGACACTTACGAGCAGTACTTC. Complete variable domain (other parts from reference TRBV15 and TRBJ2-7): DAMVIQNPRYQVTQFGKPVTLSCSQTLNHNVMYWYQQKSSQAPKLLFHYYDKDFNNEADTPDNFQSRRPNTSFCFLDIRSPGLGDTAMYLCATRDTYEQYFGPGTRLTVT.

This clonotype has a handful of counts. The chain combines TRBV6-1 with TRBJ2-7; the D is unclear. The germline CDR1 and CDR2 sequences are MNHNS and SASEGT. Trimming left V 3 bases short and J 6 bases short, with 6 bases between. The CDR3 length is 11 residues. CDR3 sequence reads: CASSDRREQYF. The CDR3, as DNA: TGTGCCAGCAGTGACCGGCGCGAGCAGTACTTC.

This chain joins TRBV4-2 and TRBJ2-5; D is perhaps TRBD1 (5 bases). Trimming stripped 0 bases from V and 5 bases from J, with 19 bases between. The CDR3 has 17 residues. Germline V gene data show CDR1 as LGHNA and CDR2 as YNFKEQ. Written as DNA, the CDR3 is TGTGCCAGCAGCCAAGAGGCCTGGGCTGGGGCCCCCGAGACCCAGTACTTC. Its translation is CASSQEAWAGAPETQYF.

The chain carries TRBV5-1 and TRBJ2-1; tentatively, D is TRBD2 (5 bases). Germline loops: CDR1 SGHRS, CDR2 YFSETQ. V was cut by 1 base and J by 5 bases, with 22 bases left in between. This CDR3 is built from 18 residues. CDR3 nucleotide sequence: TGCGCCAGCAGCTTGTCAAGAATTGGGAGTAGACTCCACAATGAGCAGTTCTTC. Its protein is CASSLSRIGSRLHNEQFF.

The CDR3 nucleotides read TGTGCCAGCAGCTCGTCCCCGGGGGATGAGCAGTTCTTC. Amino acid sequence: CASSSSPGDEQFF. The V gene is TRBV7-3, the J gene TRBJ2-1; tentative D call: TRBD2 (6 bases). V lost 4 bases, J lost 8 bases, and 12 bases lay in between. The CDR3 extends over 13 amino acids. Per germline, CDR1 SGHTA and CDR2 FQGTGA.

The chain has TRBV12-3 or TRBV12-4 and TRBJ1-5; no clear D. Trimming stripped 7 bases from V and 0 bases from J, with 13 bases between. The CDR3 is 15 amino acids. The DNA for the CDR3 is TGTGCCAGCACTGACGGACTTTATAGCAATCAGCCCCAGCATTTT. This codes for CASTDGLYSNQPQHF.

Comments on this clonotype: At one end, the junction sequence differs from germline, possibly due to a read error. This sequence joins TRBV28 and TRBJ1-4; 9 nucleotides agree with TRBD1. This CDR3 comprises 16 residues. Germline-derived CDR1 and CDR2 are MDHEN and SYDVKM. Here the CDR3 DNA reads TGTGCCAGCAGGCCGGGACAGGGTATCCAAGATGAAGAACTGTTTTTT. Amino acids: CASRPGQGIQDEELFF.

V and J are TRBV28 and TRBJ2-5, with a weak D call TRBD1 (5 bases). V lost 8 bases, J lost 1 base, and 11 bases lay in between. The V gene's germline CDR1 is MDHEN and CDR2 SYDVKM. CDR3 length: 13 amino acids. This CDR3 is CASGRQFQETQYF. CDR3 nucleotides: TGTGCCAGCGGACGACAGTTCCAAGAGACCCAGTACTTC.